Detailed here is one TCR beta chain. The CDR3 contains 13 residues. Germline V lookup: CDR1 SGHAT, CDR2 FQNNGV. Trimming took off 1 base at V and 3 bases at J, with 6 bases between the two ends. With 60 Vbeta and 13 Jbeta primers, the PCR was carried out. TCRdb's copy holds only in-frame clones and misses some; the assay was immunoSEQ multiplex PCR. The sample includes about 160,000 clones, about 80% of them seen just once. Those who donated were healthy bone marrow donors. The sample comes from a study of cytomegalovirus exposure and HLA in healthy donors. V gene TRBV11-2 combines with J gene TRBJ1-1; no firm D call. The specimen was PBMCs. The TCR comes from a woman aged 50 to 60 in good health and CMV-seronegative. The CDR3 spells CASSLAGYTEAFF. The CDR3 DNA sequence: TGTGCCAGCAGCTTAGCCGGGTACACTGAAGCTTTCTTT.